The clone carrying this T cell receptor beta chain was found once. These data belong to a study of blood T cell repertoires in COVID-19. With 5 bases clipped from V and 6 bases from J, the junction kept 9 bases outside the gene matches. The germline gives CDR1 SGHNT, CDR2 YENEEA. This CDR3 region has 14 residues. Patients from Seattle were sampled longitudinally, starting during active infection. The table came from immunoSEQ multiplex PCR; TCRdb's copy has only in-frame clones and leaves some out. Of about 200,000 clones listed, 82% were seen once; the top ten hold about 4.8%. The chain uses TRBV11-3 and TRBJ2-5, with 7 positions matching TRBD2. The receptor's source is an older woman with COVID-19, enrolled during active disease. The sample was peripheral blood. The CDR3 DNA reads TGTGCCAGCAGCCTCTTCCCTAGCGGAAAGACCCAGTACTTC. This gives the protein CASSLFPSGKTQYF.